This T cell receptor beta chain is from a study of blood T cell repertoires in COVID-19. Libraries were prepared by immunoSEQ multiplex PCR; TCRdb keeps only in-frame clonotypes and omits some of them. The sample yields more than 35,000 clones, approximately 86% seen once. The CDR3 consists of 15 residues. Looked up from germline, CDR1 is WNHNN and CDR2 is SYGVQD (reference sequence). The V segment lost 6 bases and the J segment 1 base; nucleotides outside the gene matches: 5. The receptor's source is a man in his sixties with acute or convalescent COVID-19. The V call is TRBV10-1, the J call TRBJ2-2, with 7 bases lining up with TRBD2. What was sequenced was peripheral blood. The CDR3 reads CASRPSGGNTGELFF. DNA of the CDR3: TGCGCCAGCAGACCTAGCGGAGGGAACACCGGGGAGCTGTTTTTT.